Below, 16 T cell receptor beta chains from the same sample are listed, as sequenced in a study of long-term antiretroviral therapy in people with HIV. Version v3.0 of the immunoSEQ assay was performed at survey level. The method was immunoSEQ multiplex PCR; TCRdb's version includes in-frame clones alone and lacks a portion of them. The table records about 17,000 clones, about four fifths of them present only once. The specimen was unsorted PBMCs, collected 0.3 years after starting antiretroviral therapy. These receptors were taken from a woman aged 50 to 60 with HIV.

This rearrangement joins TRBV6-6 to TRBJ2-1; 8 bases agree with TRBD1. This CDR3 is built from 15 residues. From germline, CDR1 is MNHNY and CDR2 SVGAGI (reference sequence). Trimming removed 4 bases from V and 5 bases from J; junction bases left unmatched: 7. In DNA, the CDR3 is TGTGCCAGCAGTTCGGGACAGGTCCTCCACAATGAGCAGTTCTTC. Its translation: CASSSGQVLHNEQFF.

The V call is TRBV6-1, the J call TRBJ2-7, with TRBD1 matching 7 bases. The CDR3 runs to 12 residues. Germline lookup yields CDR1 MNHNS and CDR2 SASEGT. Losses at the gene ends were 2 bases for V and 6 bases for J; bases not matched to a gene: 1. The CDR3 loop reads CASSETGVEQYV. DNA of the CDR3: TGTGCCAGCAGTGAAACAGGGGTCGAGCAGTACGTC.

The rearrangement uses TRBV5-6 and TRBJ2-7; D gene ambiguous. V shed 1 base and J shed 4 bases, with 12 bases lying between them. The CDR3 covers 14 residues. The germline gives CDR1 SGHDT, CDR2 YYEEEE. CDR3 DNA: TGTGCCAGCAGCTTGAGTCTAAACCGTTACGAGCAGTACGTC. Amino acid sequence: CASSLSLNRYEQYV.

The V gene is TRBV30, the J gene TRBJ2-1; D may be TRBD1 (6 bases). The V end lost 3 bases, the J end lost 8 bases, and 14 bases lay between the germline ends. The CDR3 contains 13 residues. Germline V lookup: CDR1 GTSNPN, CDR2 SVGIG (reference sequence). CDR3 DNA sequence: TGTGCCTGGAGGGAACCTCAGGGGTATGAGCAGTTCTTC. Translated, it gives CAWREPQGYEQFF.

The chain recombines TRBV11-2 with TRBJ1-3; possibly TRBD1 for D (5 bases). This CDR3 has 14 amino acids. Germline lookup yields CDR1 SGHAT and CDR2 FQNNGV. Trimming shortened V by 5 bases and J by 8 bases, and 16 bases separated the two germline ends. The CDR3 DNA reads TGTGCCAGCAGCACCGGGACCGTCGAGGACACCATATATTTT. It codes for CASSTGTVEDTIYF.

The chain recombines TRBV9 with TRBJ2-5; possible D gene TRBD2, 5 bases. The CDR3 is 15 residues long. Germline V gene lookup returns CDR1 SGDLS and CDR2 YYNGEE. V lost 0 bases and J 4 bases, leaving 13 bases between the germline ends. CDR3 loop: CASSVGLATGETQYF. The DNA of the CDR3 is TGTGCCAGCAGCGTAGGGCTAGCAACTGGAGAGACCCAGTACTTC.

This clone was found a few times. CDR3 protein: CSGRVNYGYTF. CDR3 sequence (DNA): TGCAGTGGGAGGGTTAACTATGGCTACACCTTC. The chain uses TRBV20-1 and TRBJ1-2, with D unclear. V shed 7 bases and J shed 1 base, with 7 bases lying between them. Germline CDR1 DFQATT, CDR2 SNEGSKA (reference sequence). This CDR3 has 11 residues.

This clone was detected a few times. This chain uses TRBV7-9 with TRBJ2-5; no firm D call. CDR1 and CDR2 from the germline V gene are SEHNR and FQNEAQ (reference sequence). V gave up 2 bases and J gave up 4 bases, with 5 bases separating them. This CDR3 has 12 amino acids. The CDR3 DNA reads as TGTGCCAGCAGCTTAACGGTAGAGACCCAGTACTTC. It specifies CASSLTVETQYF.

The chain combines TRBV5-1 with TRBJ1-4, with a weak D call TRBD1 (6 bases). CDR1 is SGHRS, CDR2 YFSETQ, per germline. The V end lost 0 bases, the J end lost 3 bases, and 12 bases lay between the germline ends. The length of the CDR3 is 16 residues. CDR3 amino acids: CASSLAQGPPNEKLFF. The CDR3 DNA reads TGCGCCAGCAGCTTGGCGCAGGGGCCACCTAATGAAAAACTGTTTTTT.

CDR3 protein: CASSPFLGQGRGSPLHF. Written as DNA, the CDR3 is TGTGCCAGCAGCCCATTCCTGGGACAGGGGAGAGGGTCACCCCTCCACTTT. The genes are TRBV5-8 and TRBJ1-6; 10 bases fit TRBD1. This CDR3 has 17 amino acids. Per the germline V gene, CDR1 is SGHTS and CDR2 is YDEGEE. V gave up 4 bases and J gave up 10 bases; unmatched junction bases: 14.

This chain uses TRBV29-1 with TRBJ1-2, with a weak D call TRBD1 (6 bases). The CDR3 runs to 14 residues. Trimming shortened V by 0 bases and J by 8 bases, and 16 bases separated the two germline ends. Germline-derived CDR1 and CDR2 are SQVTM and ANQGSEA. The CDR3 nucleotides read TGCAGCGTTGAAGATCCCCGACAGGCAATCGGCTACACCTTC. It codes for CSVEDPRQAIGYTF.

The chain links TRBV19 to TRBJ1-1; 7 nucleotides line up with TRBD1. CDR1 is LNHDA, CDR2 SQIVND, per germline (reference sequence). This CDR3 has 14 residues. After removal of 5 bases from V and 1 base from J, the junction contained 4 bases not matched to a gene. The CDR3 here is CASSPGQKNTEAFF. The DNA of the CDR3 is TGTGCCAGTAGTCCGGGACAGAAGAACACTGAAGCTTTCTTT.

The chain joins TRBV6-6 to TRBJ2-5; tentatively, D is TRBD1 (5 bases). The CDR3 runs to 15 residues. Germline CDR1 and CDR2: MNHNY and SVGAGI (reference sequence). Trimming left V 2 bases short and J 5 bases short, with 15 bases between. The CDR3 region has the DNA TGTGCCAGCAGTTACAGCATCGTAGGGGCGGAGACCCAGTACTTC. This translates into CASSYSIVGAETQYF.

This rearrangement joins TRBV5-1 to TRBJ1-3; 8 bases are shared with TRBD1. The germline V gene encodes CDR1 SGHRS and CDR2 YFSETQ. The CDR3 has 15 residues. The J segment lost 0 bases and the V segment lost 4 bases, leaving 3 bases of the junction unmatched. The CDR3 sequence is CASSVDRGSGNTIYF. The CDR3 nucleotides read TGCGCCAGCAGCGTAGACAGGGGCTCTGGAAACACCATATATTTT.

The chain recombines TRBV5-1 with TRBJ2-6; 10 nucleotides agree with TRBD1. The J segment lost 2 bases and the V segment lost 4 bases, leaving 3 bases of the junction unmatched. Germline V gives CDR1 SGHRS, CDR2 YFSETQ. There are 16 residues in the CDR3. The CDR3 sequence: CASSATGGAGANVLTF. The CDR3 region has the DNA TGCGCCAGCAGCGCGACAGGGGGCGCTGGGGCCAACGTCCTGACTTTC.

The chain carries TRBV18 and TRBJ1-5, with D hard to call. CDR1 KGHSH and CDR2 LQKENI come from the germline V gene. The CDR3 is 15 residues long. V lost 6 bases, J lost 4 bases, and 16 bases lay in between. CDR3 residues: CASSGPKQTNQPQHF. Here the CDR3 DNA reads TGTGCCAGCTCTGGTCCAAAACAGACTAATCAGCCCCAGCATTTT.